This T cell receptor beta chain was identified in a study of shared clonotypes between healthy human individuals. Generated by immunoSEQ multiplex PCR, the TCRdb table keeps only in-frame clones and is missing some. The sample has around 430,000 clones; around 75% are singletons. V shed 1 base and J shed 0 bases, with 7 bases lying between them. CDR3 size: 14 residues. Germline V gene data show CDR1 as LNHDA and CDR2 as SQIVND (reference sequence). The rearrangement joins TRBV19 to TRBJ2-7, with no clear D. Sequencing was performed on PBMCs. The clonotype originates from a woman aged 40-49 years in good health. Some clones in this sample may be carry-over from other donors' samples. CDR3: CASSIALNSYEQYF. The CDR3 coding sequence is TGTGCCAGTAGTATAGCCTTGAACTCCTACGAGCAGTACTTC. Complete variable domain (other parts from reference TRBV19 and TRBJ2-7): DGGITQSPKYLFRKEGQNVTLSCEQNLNHDAMYWYRQDPGQGLRLIYYSQIVNDFQKGDIAEGYSVSREKKESFPLTVTSAQKNPTAFYLCASSIALNSYEQYFGPGTRLTVT.